This TCR beta chain was recovered during a study of neurological immune-mediated disorders. Study overall: Relapsing-remitting disease affected approximately 30, and secondary progressive 3, of around 34 multiple sclerosis patients.

This clonotype was seen at least ten times. From the 5' RACE reads, TCRdb called clonotypes with MiXCR, one entry per CDR3 protein. The table includes some 80,000 distinct CDR3 sequences, about 4.3% detected once. As to time point: longitudinal time-point 3. Germline V gene lookup returns CDR1 MNHEY and CDR2 SVGAGI. The CDR3 is 14 residues long. V dropped 6 bases and J dropped 4; count of bases not matched to a gene: 4. This clonotype was obtained from a woman in her fifties or sixties with multiple sclerosis. The chain has TRBV6-5 and TRBJ2-3, with 10 bases lining up with TRBD2. Sequenced sample: PBMCs. The CDR3 DNA is TGTGCCAGCAGAGTAGCGGGGGGCCCAGATACGCAGTATTTT. Translation: CASRVAGGPDTQYF.